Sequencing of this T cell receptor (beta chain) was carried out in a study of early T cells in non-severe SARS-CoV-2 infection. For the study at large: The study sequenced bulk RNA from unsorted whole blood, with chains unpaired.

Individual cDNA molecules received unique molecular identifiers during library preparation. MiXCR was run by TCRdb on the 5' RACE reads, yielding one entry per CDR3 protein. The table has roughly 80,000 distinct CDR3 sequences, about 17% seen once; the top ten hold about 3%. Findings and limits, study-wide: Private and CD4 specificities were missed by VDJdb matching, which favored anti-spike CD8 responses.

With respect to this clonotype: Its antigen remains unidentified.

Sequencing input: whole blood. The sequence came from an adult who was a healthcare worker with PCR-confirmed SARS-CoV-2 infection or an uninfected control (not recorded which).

CDR3 protein: CASQPRQGGYEQYF. In DNA, the CDR3 is TGTGCCAGCCAACCTCGACAGGGGGGGTACGAGCAGTACTTC. The chain links TRBV2 to TRBJ2-7; 9 bases map to TRBD1. Germline assignment: CDR1 SNHLY and CDR2 FYNNEI. The CDR3 totals 14 residues. V shed 8 bases, J shed 4 bases, and the junction held 9 bases outside the gene matches.